This TCR beta chain was captured by sequencing in a study of human T cells and chemical hapten exposure. About the study: How much TCR each sample yielded varied, mostly because pooled library volumes differed slightly.

This clonotype was picked up many times. Its antigen is undetermined. The CDR3 has 15 residues. Germline CDR1 and CDR2: MDHEN and SYDVKM. V lost 3 bases and J 13 bases, leaving 19 bases between the germline ends. Specified time point: patch test 3, about 24 weeks after DPC sensitization. As to treatment: therapeutic diphenylcyclopropenone sensitization with weekly scalp DPC. Extraction of total RNA was performed on unfractionated whole blood. Findings and caveats of the study: The number of TCRs over 1 in 1000 frequency stayed unchanged after DPC.

TCRdb reprocessed the RACE reads via MiXCR and lists one record per CDR3 protein. The sample has tens of thousands of distinct CDR3 sequences; 11% are singletons. J is TRBJ1-6 and V is TRBV28; possible D gene TRBD1, 6 bases. This material consisted of whole blood, taken in connection with sensitization to the hapten diphenylcyclopropenone (DPC). The TCR comes from a woman between 50 and 59 years old with alopecia areata. Some clones in this sample may be carry-over from other donors' samples. CDR3 in amino acids: CASSFRARGRGPLHF. The CDR3 coding sequence is TGTGCCAGCAGTTTCAGGGCCCGGGGGCGGGGGCCCCTCCACTTT.